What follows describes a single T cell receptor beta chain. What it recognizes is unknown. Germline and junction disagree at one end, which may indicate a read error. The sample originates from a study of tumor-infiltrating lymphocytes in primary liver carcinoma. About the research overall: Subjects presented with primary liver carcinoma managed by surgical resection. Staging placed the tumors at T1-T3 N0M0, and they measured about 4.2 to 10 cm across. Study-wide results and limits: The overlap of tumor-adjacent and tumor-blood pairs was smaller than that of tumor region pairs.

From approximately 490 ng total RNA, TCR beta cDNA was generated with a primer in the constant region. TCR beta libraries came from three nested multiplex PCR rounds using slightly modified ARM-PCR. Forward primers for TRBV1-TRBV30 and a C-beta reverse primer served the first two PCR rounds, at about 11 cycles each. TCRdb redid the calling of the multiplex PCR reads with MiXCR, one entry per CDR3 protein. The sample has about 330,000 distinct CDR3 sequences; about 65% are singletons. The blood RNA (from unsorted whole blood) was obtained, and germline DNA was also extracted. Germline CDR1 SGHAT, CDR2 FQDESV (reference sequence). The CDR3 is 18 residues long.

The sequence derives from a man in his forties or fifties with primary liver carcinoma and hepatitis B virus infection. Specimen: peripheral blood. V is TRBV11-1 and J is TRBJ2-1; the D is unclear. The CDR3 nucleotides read TGTGCCAGCAGCTTAGGTAACGTAGCTACCGGGTCCTACAATGAACAGTTCTTC. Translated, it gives CASSLGNVATGSYNEQFF.